The clone carrying this TCR beta chain was seen only a few times. The antigen remains undetermined. This CDR3 contains 12 residues. Germline V gives CDR1 SEHNR, CDR2 FQNEAQ (reference sequence). V was clipped by 0 bases and J by 5 bases, with 5 bases between them. The sample belongs to a study of cytomegalovirus exposure and HLA in healthy donors. General observations from the study: Sequencing had likely introduced a cluster of highly shared sequence variants as an artifact. According to an earlier analysis, most TCR beta V segments yielded productive rearrangements about 87% or about 30% of the time. Follow-up analysis later connected one missense variant in DCLRE1C with trimming of TCR beta V- and J-genes.

In the PCR, 60 Vbeta and 13 Jbeta primers were used. Sequencing was performed with immunoSEQ multiplex PCR; in TCRdb, only in-frame clones are kept and a portion is missing. This table has hundreds of thousands of clones, about 80% appearing once. This receptor was identified in a man aged 18 to 29 in good health and CMV-seronegative. This chain connects TRBV7-9 to TRBJ2-7, with D unresolved. The source material was PBMCs. DNA for the CDR3: TGTGCCAGCAGCTTAGCGGGCCACGAGCAGTACTTC. Protein sequence: CASSLAGHEQYF. Variable domain in full (rest from reference TRBV7-9 and TRBJ2-7): DTGVSQNPRHKITKRGQNVTFRCDPISEHNRLYWYRQTLGQGPEFLTYFQNEAQLEKSRLLSDRFSAERPKGSFSTLEIQRTEQGDSAMYLCASSLAGHEQYFGPGTRLTVT.